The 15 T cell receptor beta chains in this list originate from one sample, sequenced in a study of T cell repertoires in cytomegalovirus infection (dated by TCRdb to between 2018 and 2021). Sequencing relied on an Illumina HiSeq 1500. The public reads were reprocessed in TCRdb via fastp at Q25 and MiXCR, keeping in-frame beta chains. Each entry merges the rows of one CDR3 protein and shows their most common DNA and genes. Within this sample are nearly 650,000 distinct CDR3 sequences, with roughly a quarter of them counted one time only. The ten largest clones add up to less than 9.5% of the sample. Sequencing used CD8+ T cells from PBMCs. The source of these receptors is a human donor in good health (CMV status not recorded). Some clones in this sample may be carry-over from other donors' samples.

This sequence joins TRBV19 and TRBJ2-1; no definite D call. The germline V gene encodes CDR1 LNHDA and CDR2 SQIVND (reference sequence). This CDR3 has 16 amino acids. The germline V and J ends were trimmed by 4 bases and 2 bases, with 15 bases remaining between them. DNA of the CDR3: TGTGCCAGTAGTAATCGGATTTCTGATACCTACAATGAGCAGTTCTTC. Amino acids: CASSNRISDTYNEQFF.

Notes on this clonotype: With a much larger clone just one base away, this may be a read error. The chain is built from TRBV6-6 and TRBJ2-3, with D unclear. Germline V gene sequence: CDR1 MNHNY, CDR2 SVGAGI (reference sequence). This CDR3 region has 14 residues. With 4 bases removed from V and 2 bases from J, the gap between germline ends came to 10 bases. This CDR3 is CASSSSVFTDTQYF. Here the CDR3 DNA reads TGTGCCAGCAGTTCCTCGGTCTTCACAGATACGCAGTATTTT.

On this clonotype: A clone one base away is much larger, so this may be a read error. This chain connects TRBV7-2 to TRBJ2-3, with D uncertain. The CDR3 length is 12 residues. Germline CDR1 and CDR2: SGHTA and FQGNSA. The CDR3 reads CVSSHPTDTQYF. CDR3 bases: TGTGTCAGCAGTCACCCGACAGATACGCAGTATTTT. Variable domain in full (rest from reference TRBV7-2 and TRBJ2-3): GAGVSQSPSNKVTEKGKDVELRCDPISGHTALYWYRQSLGQGLEFLIYFQGNSAPDKSGLPSDRFSAERTGGSVSTLTIQRTQQEDSAVYLCVSSHPTDTQYFGPGTRLTVL.

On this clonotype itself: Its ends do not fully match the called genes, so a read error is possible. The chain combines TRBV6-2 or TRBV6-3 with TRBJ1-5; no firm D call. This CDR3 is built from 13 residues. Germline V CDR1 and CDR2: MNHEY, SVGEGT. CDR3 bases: TGTGCCAGCAGCCCAGGACTTAATCATCCCCAGCATTTT. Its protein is CASSPGLNHPQHF.

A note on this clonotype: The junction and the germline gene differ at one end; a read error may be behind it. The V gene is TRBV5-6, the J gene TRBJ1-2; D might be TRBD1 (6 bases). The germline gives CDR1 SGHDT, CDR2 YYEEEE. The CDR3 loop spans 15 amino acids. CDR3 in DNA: TGTGTCAGCAGCTTTGGAGAGGACAGAAGCTATGGCTACACCTTC. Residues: CVSSFGEDRSYGYTF.

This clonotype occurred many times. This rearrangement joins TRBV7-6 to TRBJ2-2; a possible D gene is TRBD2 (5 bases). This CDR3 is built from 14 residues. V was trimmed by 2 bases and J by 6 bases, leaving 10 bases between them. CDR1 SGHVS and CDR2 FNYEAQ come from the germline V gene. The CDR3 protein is CASSLKLEAGELFF. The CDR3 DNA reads TGTGCCAGCAGCTTAAAGTTGGAGGCCGGGGAGCTGTTTTTT.

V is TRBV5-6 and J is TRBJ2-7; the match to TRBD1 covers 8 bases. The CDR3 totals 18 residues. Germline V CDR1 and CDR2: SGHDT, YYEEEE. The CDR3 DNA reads TGTGTCAGCAGCTTACCCTCCTCTGACAGGGGCCTCTCCTACGAGCAGTACGTC. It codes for CVSSLPSSDRGLSYEQYV.

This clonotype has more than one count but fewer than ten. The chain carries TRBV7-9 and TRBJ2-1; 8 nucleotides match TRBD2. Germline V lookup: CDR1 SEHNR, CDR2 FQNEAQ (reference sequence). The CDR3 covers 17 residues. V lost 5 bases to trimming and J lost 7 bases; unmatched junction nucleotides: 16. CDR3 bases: TGTGCCAGCAGCCACCCCCTGAGGGCGGGGGGCGTGAATGAGCAGTTCTTC. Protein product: CASSHPLRAGGVNEQFF.

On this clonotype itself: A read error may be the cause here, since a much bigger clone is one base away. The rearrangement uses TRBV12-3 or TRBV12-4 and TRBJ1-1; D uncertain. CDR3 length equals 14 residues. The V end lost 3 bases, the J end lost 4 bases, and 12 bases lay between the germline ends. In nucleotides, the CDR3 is TGTGCCAGCAGTTTTGTGGGGATGGGCACTGAAGCTTTCTTT. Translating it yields CASSFVGMGTEAFF.

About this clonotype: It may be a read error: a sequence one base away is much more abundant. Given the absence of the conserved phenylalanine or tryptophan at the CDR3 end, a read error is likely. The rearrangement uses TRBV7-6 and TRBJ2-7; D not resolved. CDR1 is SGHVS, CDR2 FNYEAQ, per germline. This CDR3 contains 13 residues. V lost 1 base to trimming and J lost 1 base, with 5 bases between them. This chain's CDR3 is CASSLDGSYEQYI. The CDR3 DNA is TGTGCCAGCAGCTTAGACGGTTCCTACGAGCAGTACATC.

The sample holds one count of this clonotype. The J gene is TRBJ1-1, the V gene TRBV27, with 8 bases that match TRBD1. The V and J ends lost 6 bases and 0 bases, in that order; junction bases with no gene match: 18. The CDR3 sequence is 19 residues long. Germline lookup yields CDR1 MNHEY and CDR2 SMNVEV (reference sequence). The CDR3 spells CASSRDRGPYNQLNTEAFF. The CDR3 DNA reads TGTGCCAGCAGCCGAGACAGGGGTCCATACAACCAATTGAACACTGAAGCTTTCTTT.

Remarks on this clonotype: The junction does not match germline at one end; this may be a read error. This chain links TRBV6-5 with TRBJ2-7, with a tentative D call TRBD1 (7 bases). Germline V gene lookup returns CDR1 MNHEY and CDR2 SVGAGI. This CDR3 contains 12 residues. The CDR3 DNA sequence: TGTACCAGCAGTTACTCGGGGGACAGGCAGTACTTC. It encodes CTSSYSGDRQYF.

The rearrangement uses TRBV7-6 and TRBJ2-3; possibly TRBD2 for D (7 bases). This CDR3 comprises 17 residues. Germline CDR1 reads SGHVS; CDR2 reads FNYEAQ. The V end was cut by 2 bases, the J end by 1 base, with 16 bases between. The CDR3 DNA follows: TGTGCCAGCAGCTTAACTGTGGGCGGGGGCGGCACAGATACGCAGTATTTT. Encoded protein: CASSLTVGGGGTDTQYF.

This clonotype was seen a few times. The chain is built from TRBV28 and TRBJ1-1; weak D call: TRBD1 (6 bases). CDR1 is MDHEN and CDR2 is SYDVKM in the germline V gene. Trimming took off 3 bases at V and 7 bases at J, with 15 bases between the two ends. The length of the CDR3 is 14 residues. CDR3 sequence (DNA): TGTGCCAGCAGTTTTTCCCCGGAGGGGGGTGAAGCTTTCTTT. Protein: CASSFSPEGGEAFF. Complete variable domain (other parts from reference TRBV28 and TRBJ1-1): DVKVTQSSRYLVKRTGEKVFLECVQDMDHENMFWYRQDPGLGLRLIYFSYDVKMKEKGDIPEGYSVSREKKERFSLILESASTNQTSMYLCASSFSPEGGEAFFGQGTRLTVV.

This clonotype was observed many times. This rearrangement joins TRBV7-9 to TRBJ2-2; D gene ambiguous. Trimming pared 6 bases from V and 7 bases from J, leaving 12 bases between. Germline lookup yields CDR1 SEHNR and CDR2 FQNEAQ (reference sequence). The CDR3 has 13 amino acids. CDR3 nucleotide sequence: TGTGCCAGCAGGCCGCCGGGTGTCGGGGAGCTGTTTTTT. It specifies CASRPPGVGELFF. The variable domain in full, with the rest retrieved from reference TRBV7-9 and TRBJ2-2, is DTGVSQNPRHKITKRGQNVTFRCDPISEHNRLYWYRQTLGQGPEFLTYFQNEAQLEKSRLLSDRFSAERPKGSFSTLEIQRTEQGDSAMYLCASRPPGVGELFFGEGSRLTVL.